The clone carrying this T cell receptor (beta chain) came up many times. Its target is unknown. This record comes from a study of Graves' ophthalmopathy and Graves' hyperthyroidism. Study-level background: Pretreatment peripheral blood was obtained at initial diagnosis. Study conclusions and caveats: Blood also held most thyroid clonotypes expanded above 0.001 frequency.

Additional autoimmune diseases, uncontrolled infections, pregnancy or lactation disqualified patients. From RNA, the CDR3 regions of TCR beta chains were amplified and sequenced. First-round RT-PCR employed HTBI primers, with a second-round multiplex PCR after it. TCRdb reprocessed the multiplex PCR reads with MiXCR, giving one entry per CDR3 protein. The data show approximately 410,000 distinct CDR3 sequences, over 15% seen once. The V gene's germline CDR1 is MNHNS and CDR2 SASEGT. Trimming removed 0 bases at V and 3 bases at J, with 11 bases between. This CDR3 has 15 residues. This clonotype was obtained from a woman aged 18 to 35 with stable Graves' hyperthyroidism. The specimen sequenced was peripheral blood. This chain joins TRBV6-1 and TRBJ1-2, with a possible D match to TRBD1 (6 bases). CDR3 sequence (DNA): TGTGCCAGCAGTGAAGCGTGGGGACAAGACTATGGCTACACCTTC. This gives the protein CASSEAWGQDYGYTF.